These T cell receptor beta chains were read from a single sample in a study of cytomegalovirus exposure and HLA in healthy donors. Only in-frame clones appear in the TCRdb table, and some are missing; sequencing was by immunoSEQ multiplex PCR. The table records 100,000 to 150,000 clones, about 81% of them present only once. The sequenced sample consisted of PBMCs. The receptors shown here come from a woman under 40 in good health and CMV-seronegative. Each CDR3 is given with its conserved first and last residue. Fields, in order: D gene, V gene, J gene, clone size, CDR3 protein, CDR3 DNA. D genes are given only for firm matches. Only part of the rows carry a size: once, few, many, or a class if the clone is expanded.

D: TRBD1; V: TRBV9; J: TRBJ1-2; size: -; CDR3: CASSVDDRGLRGYTF; DNA: TGTGCCAGCAGCGTAGATGACAGGGGGCTTCGTGGCTACACCTTC
D: TRBD1; V: TRBV6-6; J: TRBJ1-2; size: -; CDR3: CASSRDRGSGYTF; DNA: TGTGCCAGCAGTCGAGACAGGGGTAGTGGCTACACCTTC
D: -; V: TRBV5-6; J: TRBJ2-7; size: -; CDR3: CASSLRVSHYYEQYF; DNA: TGTGCCAGCAGCTTGAGAGTGTCCCACTACTACGAGCAGTACTTC
D: TRBD2; V: TRBV7-8; J: TRBJ2-2; size: -; CDR3: CASSLVQREAPGVDGELFF; DNA: TGTGCCAGCAGCTTAGTCCAGCGGGAGGCCCCAGGGGTTGACGGGGAGCTGTTTTTT
D: TRBD2; V: TRBV6-6; J: TRBJ2-1; size: -; CDR3: CASRGTSGLREQFF; DNA: TGTGCCAGCAGGGGGACTAGCGGCCTCCGTGAGCAGTTCTTC
D: -; V: TRBV18; J: TRBJ2-1; size: -; CDR3: CASSPQRPNNEQFF; DNA: TGTGCCAGCTCACCACAGAGGCCAAACAATGAGCAGTTCTTC
D: -; V: TRBV7-9; J: TRBJ1-1; size: once; CDR3: CASSRGGGAETLMNTEAFF; DNA: TGTGCCAGCAGCCGCGGTGGGGGGGCAGAGACGCTAATGAACACTGAAGCTTTCTTT
D: -; V: TRBV5-6; J: TRBJ1-6; size: -; CDR3: CASSLAAGVPNSPLHF; DNA: TGTGCCAGCAGCTTGGCCGCCGGGGTCCCTAATTCACCCCTCCACTTT
D: -; V: TRBV6-1; J: TRBJ1-4; size: -; CDR3: CASTTGPNNEKLFF; DNA: TGTGCCAGCACAACAGGCCCTAATAATGAAAAACTGTTTTTT
D: TRBD2; V: TRBV11-3; J: TRBJ2-3; size: -; CDR3: CASSFREGPTDTQYF; DNA: TGTGCCAGCAGCTTTCGGGAGGGCCCCACAGATACGCAGTATTTT
D: -; V: TRBV7-9; J: TRBJ1-3; size: -; CDR3: CASSMSVLNSGNTIYF; DNA: TGTGCCAGCAGCATGTCGGTCCTTAACTCTGGAAACACCATATATTTT
D: -; V: TRBV10-3; J: TRBJ1-2; size: few; CDR3: CAISEGQSYGYTF; DNA: TGTGCCATCAGTGAAGGACAGTCATATGGCTACACCTTC